This T cell receptor beta chain came from a study of blood T cells in healthy people across ages. Overall study results and limits: Without sorted subsets, naive and antigen-experienced compartments could not be conclusively compared. Naive T cell percentage and TCR beta diversity correlated strongly.

PCR was performed a second time for about 7 to 11 cycles using a sample-barcoded 5' primer and a J-beta primer mix. TCRdb ran MiXCR on the 5' RACE reads and lists one entry per CDR3 protein. The table shows about 900,000 distinct CDR3 sequences, with 62% occurring only once. The V segment lost 1 base and the J segment 6 bases; nucleotides outside the gene matches: 12. Germline CDR1 reads LNHDA; CDR2 reads SQIVND (reference sequence). The CDR3 length is 17 residues. A word on this clonotype: As yet, its antigen is unknown.

The J gene is TRBJ2-1, the V gene TRBV19; 7 positions agree with TRBD1. The specimen sequenced was blood. The TCR sequence derives from a man in his thirties or forties in good health. This CDR3 is CASSIGIQGLGSNEQFF. The DNA for the CDR3 is TGTGCCAGTAGTATAGGAATACAGGGGCTAGGGAGCAATGAGCAGTTCTTC.